This is a list of T cell receptor beta chains from one sample in a study of PD-L1 blockade in urothelial cancer. Sequencing was performed with immunoSEQ multiplex PCR; in TCRdb, only in-frame clones are kept and a portion is missing. The sample lists over 75,000 clones; about 84% were seen once. The sample in question was PBMCs, obtained around atezolizumab (anti-PD-L1) treatment. These receptors all stem from a man aged 60-69 years with urothelial cancer. The CDR3 runs from the conserved cysteine through the conserved F or W. The D gene is left open where the match is weak. The size field is filled for only some rows; it gives once, few, many or a size class.

CDR3 protein	CDR3 DNA	V gene	J gene	clone size	D gene
CASSGTGGAEQYF	TGTGCCAGTTCCGGGACAGGGGGCGCCGAGCAGTACTTC	TRBV9	TRBJ2-7	-	TRBD1
CASSRGTSGSLYEQYF	TGTGCCAGCAGCCGCGGGACTAGCGGGAGCCTCTACGAGCAGTACTTC	TRBV7-2	TRBJ2-7	-	TRBD2
CASSSRTGKQPQHF	TGTGCCAGCAGTTCCCGGACAGGGAAGCAGCCCCAGCATTTT	TRBV28	TRBJ1-5	-	TRBD1
CASRGGKAGGGRNEQFF	TGTGCCAGCAGGGGGGGCAAGGCAGGGGGCGGGAGAAATGAGCAGTTCTTC	TRBV5-6	TRBJ2-1	-	-
CASSVWNSREYEQYF	TGTGCCAGCAGCGTTTGGAATAGCCGGGAATACGAGCAGTACTTC	TRBV6-4	TRBJ2-7	-	-
CASSEGWAVYEQYF	TGTGCCAGCAGTGAAGGGTGGGCAGTCTACGAGCAGTACTTC	TRBV6-1	TRBJ2-7	-	-
CASSSTAAQETQYF	TGCGCCAGCAGCTCCACGGCGGCCCAAGAGACCCAGTACTTC	TRBV5-1	TRBJ2-5	-	-
CASSPRPSKEQFF	TGTGCCAGCAGCCCTAGGCCCAGCAAAGAGCAGTTCTTC	TRBV11-3	TRBJ2-1	-	-
CASRRQGSYEQYF	TGTGCCAGCAGACGACAGGGGTCCTACGAGCAGTACTTC	TRBV6-5	TRBJ2-7	-	TRBD1
CAMKAGTDGDYGYTF	TGTGCCATGAAAGCCGGGACAGACGGCGACTATGGCTACACCTTC	TRBV6-1	TRBJ1-2	-	TRBD1
CASGRTNLEQYF	TGTGCCAGCGGCCGGACAAACTTGGAGCAGTACTTC	TRBV28	TRBJ2-7	once	-
CASSHGGETEQFF	TGTGCCAGCAGCCACGGGGGAGAGACCGAGCAGTTCTTC	TRBV11-1	TRBJ2-1	-	-
CASSPGSGGWGETQYF	TGTGCCAGCTCACCCGGAAGTGGGGGCTGGGGAGAGACCCAGTACTTC	TRBV18	TRBJ2-5	-	-
CASSPNRQGDEQYF	TGTGCCAGCTCACCCAATCGCCAAGGGGACGAGCAGTACTTC	TRBV18	TRBJ2-7	-	-